The 12 T cell receptor beta chains below all came from one sample that was sequenced in a study of response to subunit inactivated influenza vaccine. TCRdb called the RT-PCR reads again in MiXCR, with one record for every CDR3 protein. Among some 850,000 distinct CDR3 sequences, around a sixth were seen once, and the ten largest hold roughly 10%. This specimen consisted of PBMCs from blood, obtained 4 to 6 days after vaccination. These receptors were obtained from a man aged 45-60 years who received an inactivated influenza vaccine.

This clonotype occurred many times. V is TRBV10-3 and J is TRBJ2-1, with D hard to call. CDR1 and CDR2 (germline): ENHRY, SYGVKD. The germline V and J ends were trimmed by 0 bases and 4 bases, with 10 bases remaining between them. The CDR3 totals 15 residues. The CDR3 protein is CAISESSEAYNEQFF. In nucleotides, the CDR3 is TGTGCCATCAGTGAGTCCTCCGAAGCTTACAATGAGCAGTTCTTC.

The rearrangement links TRBV2 to TRBJ2-1; TRBD2 matches at 7 bases. Trimming at V came to 5 bases and at J to 6 bases, leaving 10 bases not matched to a gene. This CDR3 has 15 residues. The V gene's germline CDR1 is SNHLY and CDR2 FYNNEI. The CDR3 DNA reads TGTGCCAGCAGTACCGGGACTACTACCCCCAATGAGCAGTTCTTC. Translating it yields CASSTGTTTPNEQFF.

This clonotype was counted only a few times. The chain combines TRBV5-1 with TRBJ1-1; tentative D call: TRBD1 (6 bases). The V gene's germline CDR1 is SGHRS and CDR2 YFSETQ. The CDR3 spans 16 residues. The V end was cut by 4 bases, the J end by 6 bases, with 22 bases between. The CDR3 here is CASSRHLSGASAEAFF. The CDR3 nucleotides are TGCGCCAGCAGCCGGCACTTGTCAGGGGCATCGGCTGAAGCTTTCTTT.

The chain links TRBV10-2 to TRBJ1-5; TRBD1 is a possible D gene (5 bases). Germline loops: CDR1 WSHSY, CDR2 SAAADI. CDR3 length: 15 residues. Trimming left V 6 bases short and J 0 bases short, with 12 bases between. CDR3 sequence (DNA): TGCGCCAGCAGAGAGCAGGGTAGTAGCAATCAGCCCCAGCATTTT. Translating gives CASREQGSSNQPQHF.

This clonotype has a count of ten or more. This chain joins TRBV20-1 and TRBJ2-1; D not resolved. Germline V gene sequence: CDR1 DFQATT, CDR2 SNEGSKA (reference sequence). The V end was cut by 3 bases, the J end by 2 bases, with 11 bases between. The CDR3 has 14 residues. The CDR3 protein is CSASGTEAYNEQFF. The CDR3 DNA sequence: TGCAGTGCTAGTGGCACGGAAGCCTACAATGAGCAGTTCTTC.

This clonotype has just a few counts. The V and J genes are TRBV20-1 and TRBJ2-7, with D possibly being TRBD2 (6 bases). This CDR3 contains 13 residues. V lost 7 bases, J lost 6 bases, and 19 bases lay in between. In germline, CDR1 is DFQATT, CDR2 SNEGSKA (reference sequence). Here the CDR3 reads CSVLGRGPPEQYF. In DNA form, the CDR3 reads TGCAGTGTCCTCGGGAGAGGACCCCCCGAGCAGTACTTC.

The table lists this clonotype with a few counts. The CDR3 nucleotides read TGTGCCATCTCCGTCGGGGACGCCTACGAGCAGTACTTC. Protein sequence: CAISVGDAYEQYF. The chain has TRBV10-3 and TRBJ2-7, with D perhaps TRBD1 or TRBD2 (5 bases each). The CDR3 sequence is 13 residues long. The germline CDR1 and CDR2 sequences are ENHRY and SYGVKD. The V and J ends lost 8 bases and 2 bases respectively, with 13 bases between them.

The chain employs TRBV20-1 and TRBJ1-4; the match to TRBD1 covers 11 bases. This CDR3 has 14 residues. The germline V gene encodes CDR1 DFQATT and CDR2 SNEGSKA (reference sequence). V lost 4 bases to trimming and J lost 7 bases; unmatched junction nucleotides: 5. CDR3 in DNA: TGCAGTGCTAAAGGGGGGACAGGGGGTGAAAAACTGTTTTTT. Protein product: CSAKGGTGGEKLFF.

This clonotype was seen a few times. The gene calls are TRBV14 and TRBJ1-2; D gene unclear. Looked up from germline, CDR1 is SGHDN and CDR2 is FVKESK. The CDR3 consists of 12 residues. V gave up 3 bases and J gave up 4 bases, with 6 bases separating them. This CDR3 is CASSHTVYGYTF. In DNA, the CDR3 is TGTGCCAGCAGCCATACAGTCTATGGCTACACCTTC.

This clonotype was observed a few times. The chain joins TRBV12-3 or TRBV12-4 to TRBJ2-2, with TRBD2 identical over 7 bases. The CDR3 spans 14 residues. V lost 7 bases to trimming and J lost 3 bases; unmatched junction nucleotides: 5. The chain's CDR3 is CASIQRDYTGELFF. CDR3 DNA sequence: TGTGCCAGCATACAGCGGGACTACACCGGGGAGCTGTTTTTT.

The chain employs TRBV12-3 or TRBV12-4 and TRBJ2-7; either TRBD1 or TRBD2 may supply D (5 bases each). Trimming shortened V by 6 bases and J by 4 bases, and 16 bases separated the two germline ends. The CDR3 extends over 14 amino acids. The CDR3 loop is CASRTGTELYEQYF. The CDR3 region has the DNA TGTGCCAGCAGGACCGGGACGGAACTTTACGAGCAGTACTTC.

This clonotype has ten or more counts. The chain has TRBV7-3 and TRBJ2-3, with D unclear. This CDR3 region has 14 residues. The V end was cut by 5 bases, the J end by 3 bases, with 12 bases between. Per germline, CDR1 SGHTA and CDR2 FQGTGA. The CDR3 coding sequence is TGTGCCAGCAGCCAAGGAATTGGGACAGATACGCAGTATTTT. Amino acid sequence: CASSQGIGTDTQYF.